One sample yielded the 25 T cell receptor beta chains listed below, sequenced in a study of OX40 agonist ivuxolimab in advanced cancers. Clones were read by immunoSEQ multiplex PCR, and TCRdb kept only the in-frame ones, dropping some. Among 75,000 to 90,000 clones listed, around 90% were seen once. Sequenced material: CD4+ or CD8+ T cells sorted from blood, taken in a trial of the OX40 agonist ivuxolimab. All receptors derive from an adult with an advanced solid tumor such as melanoma, head and neck, liver or kidney cancer.

The chain is built from TRBV4-2 and TRBJ2-7; 9 bases match TRBD2. Germline V gene data show CDR1 as LGHNA and CDR2 as YNFKEQ. The CDR3 length is 15 residues. J was trimmed by 2 bases and V by 3 bases; bases with no gene match: 5. Here the CDR3 reads CASSQREGHAYEQYF. In DNA form, the CDR3 reads TGTGCCAGCAGCCAGCGGGAGGGCCATGCCTACGAGCAGTACTTC.

V gene TRBV10-2 combines with J gene TRBJ1-5; D not certain. The germline V gene has CDR1 WSHSY and CDR2 SAAADI. This CDR3 comprises 14 residues. V was clipped by 4 bases and J by 4 bases, with 11 bases between them. The CDR3 DNA follows: TGCGCCAGCAGTGCGGGAAATTGGAATCAGCCCCAGCATTTT. Its translation: CASSAGNWNQPQHF.

The V and J genes are TRBV6-5 and TRBJ2-2; D perhaps matches TRBD2 (7 bases). CDR1 is MNHEY, CDR2 SVGAGI, per germline. The CDR3 length is 15 residues. V was shortened by 6 bases and J by 6 bases, with 17 bases between the two germline ends. CDR3 loop: CASSGNGGAPGELFF. In DNA, the CDR3 is TGTGCCAGCAGCGGGAATGGGGGGGCCCCCGGGGAGCTGTTTTTT.

The rearrangement joins TRBV6-5 to TRBJ2-6; 7 positions match TRBD2. After removal of 8 bases from V and 2 bases from J, the junction contained 6 bases not matched to a gene. From germline, CDR1 is MNHEY and CDR2 SVGAGI. CDR3 length: 15 residues. CDR3 sequence: CASESGGAGANVLTF. In nucleotides, the CDR3 is TGTGCCAGCGAGTCTGGGGGGGCTGGGGCCAACGTCCTGACTTTC.

The chain uses TRBV7-2 and TRBJ1-2, with 9 bases that match TRBD1. CDR3 length equals 19 residues. Germline V gene sequence: CDR1 SGHTA, CDR2 FQGNSA. J gave up 7 bases and V 5 bases, and 23 bases lay outside the gene matches. The DNA for the CDR3 is TGTGCCAGCAGCCGACGTAGTCCGACCACAGGGGGCGAATCGCTTGGCTACACCTTC. This translates into CASSRRSPTTGGESLGYTF.

The chain joins TRBV19 to TRBJ1-2; possibly TRBD1 for D (5 bases). CDR1 LNHDA and CDR2 SQIVND come from the germline V gene (reference sequence). V lost 0 bases, J lost 5 bases, and 10 bases lay in between. This CDR3 has 14 residues. In DNA, the CDR3 is TGTGCCAGTAGTATAGACGGGGCGAAATATGGCTACACCTTC. This translates into CASSIDGAKYGYTF.

This clone was seen once. The chain uses TRBV6-1 and TRBJ1-1; D call uncertain. The germline gives CDR1 MNHNS, CDR2 SASEGT. This CDR3 is 11 amino acids long. The V end lost 6 bases, the J end lost 1 base, and 3 bases lay between the germline ends. CDR3 protein: CASSRNTEAFF. CDR3 bases: TGTGCCAGCAGCAGGAACACTGAAGCTTTCTTT.

The chain is built from TRBV29-1 and TRBJ1-3; D is unresolved. In germline, CDR1 is SQVTM, CDR2 ANQGSEA. The CDR3 sequence is 13 residues long. Deletions cut 6 bases from V and 0 bases from J, with 9 bases between. DNA of the CDR3: TGCAGCGTAACCAAGAACTCTGGAAACACCATATATTTT. Protein: CSVTKNSGNTIYF.

The J gene is TRBJ2-1, the V gene TRBV19; 8 bases agree with TRBD2. The CDR3 runs 14 residues. Germline V gene data show CDR1 as LNHDA and CDR2 as SQIVND (reference sequence). V was clipped by 5 bases and J by 7 bases; unmatched bases: 7. The CDR3 DNA follows: TGTGCCAGTAGTCCGGGACTAGGCACTAATGAGCAGTTCTTC. Its protein product is CASSPGLGTNEQFF. Full variable domain (remainder filled in from reference TRBV19 and TRBJ2-1): DGGITQSPKYLFRKEGQNVTLSCEQNLNHDAMYWYRQDPGQGLRLIYYSQIVNDFQKGDIAEGYSVSREKKESFPLTVTSAQKNPTAFYLCASSPGLGTNEQFFGPGTRLTVL.

V usage is TRBV19 and J usage is TRBJ2-2; unclear D gene. Germline loops: CDR1 LNHDA, CDR2 SQIVND (reference sequence). The CDR3 runs 16 residues. With 7 bases removed from V and 0 bases from J, the gap between germline ends came to 15 bases. This chain's CDR3 is CASMGRTNANTGELFF. The CDR3 bases are TGTGCCAGTATGGGCAGAACAAACGCGAACACCGGGGAGCTGTTTTTT.

This chain connects TRBV5-1 to TRBJ2-7; possibly TRBD1 or TRBD2 for D (5 bases each). From germline, CDR1 is SGHRS and CDR2 YFSETQ. The CDR3 runs 14 residues. Trimming took 0 bases from V and 0 from J, leaving 7 bases between them. CDR3 in amino acids: CASSLGDPSYEQYF. CDR3 coding DNA: TGCGCCAGCAGCTTGGGGGACCCCTCCTACGAGCAGTACTTC.

This rearrangement joins TRBV14 to TRBJ2-3; 10 bases agree with TRBD2. Looked up from germline, CDR1 is SGHDN and CDR2 is FVKESK. The J segment lost 4 bases and the V segment lost 4 bases, leaving 11 bases of the junction unmatched. The CDR3 is 17 residues long. The CDR3 loop reads CASSRRSAGGEADTQYF. For the CDR3, the DNA is TGTGCCAGCAGCCGGAGGTCAGCGGGAGGGGAGGCAGATACGCAGTATTTT.

V usage is TRBV30 and J usage is TRBJ2-5; D not certain. The CDR3 totals 11 residues. Trimming stripped 1 base from V and 4 bases from J, with 4 bases between. In germline, CDR1 is GTSNPN, CDR2 SVGIG (reference sequence). DNA of the CDR3: TGTGCCTGGAGTGGCGGAGAGACCCAGTACTTC. Encoded protein: CAWSGGETQYF.

The chain combines TRBV14 with TRBJ1-1, with unresolved D. Germline lookup yields CDR1 SGHDN and CDR2 FVKESK. The V and J ends lost 0 bases and 1 base respectively, with 12 bases between them. The CDR3 is made up of 16 amino acids. DNA for the CDR3: TGTGCCAGCAGCCAAGATTACCCGGCCAGGAACACTGAAGCTTTCTTT. This gives the protein CASSQDYPARNTEAFF.

V usage is TRBV5-8 and J usage is TRBJ2-1; D gene ambiguous. Germline lookup yields CDR1 SGHTS and CDR2 YDEGEE. The CDR3 loop spans 11 amino acids. Trimming took off 2 bases at V and 7 bases at J, with 4 bases between the two ends. In DNA, the CDR3 is TGTGCCAGCAGCTTCAGAAATGAGCAGTTCTTC. This translates into CASSFRNEQFF.

The rearrangement links TRBV7-3 to TRBJ2-1; 12 nucleotides line up with TRBD2. V lost 1 base to trimming and J lost 8 bases; unmatched junction nucleotides: 6. There are 16 residues in the CDR3. CDR1 SGHTA and CDR2 FQGTGA come from the germline V gene. The CDR3 DNA follows: TGTGCCAGCAGCTTAAGCCTAGCGGGGGGGCAGGATGAGCAGTTCTTC. This encodes CASSLSLAGGQDEQFF.

The gene calls are TRBV19 and TRBJ2-7, with a weak D call TRBD1 (5 bases). The CDR3 extends over 12 amino acids. Trimming stripped 2 bases from V and 6 bases from J, with 8 bases between. The germline gives CDR1 LNHDA, CDR2 SQIVND (reference sequence). The CDR3 DNA reads TGTGCCAGTAGTATAAAAACAGGCGAGCAGTACTTC. It translates to CASSIKTGEQYF.

The chain has TRBV10-1 and TRBJ2-7; TRBD1 aligns across 7 bases. CDR3 length: 13 residues. After removal of 3 bases from V and 5 bases from J, the junction contained 4 bases not matched to a gene. Looked up from germline, CDR1 is WNHNN and CDR2 is SYGVQD (reference sequence). The CDR3 DNA follows: TGCGCCAGCAGTGACCCCGACAGGGACGAGCAGTACTTC. It encodes CASSDPDRDEQYF.

With regard to this clone: Mismatch with germline at one junction end may stem from a read error. The chain uses TRBV7-7 and TRBJ2-7, with D perhaps TRBD2 (5 bases). The CDR3 runs to 13 residues. Germline V lookup: CDR1 SSHAT, CDR2 FNYEAQ (reference sequence). DNA of the CDR3: TGTGCTAGCAGCAACGGGGAACACTACGAGCAGTACTTC. This translates into CASSNGEHYEQYF.

This clone was observed once. Other DNA sequences in this sample translate to the same CDR3. The chain carries TRBV6-5 and TRBJ1-1; the D gene is possibly TRBD1 (5 bases). The CDR3 length is 13 residues. V shed 2 bases and J shed 1 base, with 5 bases lying between them. CDR1 and CDR2 (germline): MNHEY, SVGAGI. CDR3 bases: TGTGCCAGCAGTTACCAGGGGAACACTGAAGCTTTCTTT. It codes for CASSYQGNTEAFF.

V is TRBV7-9 and J is TRBJ1-4; TRBD1 might be the D (5 bases). The CDR3 has 15 amino acids. The V gene lost 4 bases and the J gene lost 2 bases, with 11 bases spanning the gap. The germline CDR1 and CDR2 sequences are SEHNR and FQNEAQ (reference sequence). The CDR3 region is CASSSLGGTNEKLFF. The CDR3 coding sequence is TGTGCCAGCAGCTCCCTGGGGGGGACTAATGAAAAACTGTTTTTT.

The chain is built from TRBV6-1 and TRBJ2-7; perhaps D is TRBD1 or TRBD2 (5 bases each). Germline CDR1 MNHNS, CDR2 SASEGT. The CDR3 consists of 16 residues. Trimming shortened V by 4 bases and J by 1 base, and 17 bases separated the two germline ends. In nucleotides, the CDR3 is TGTGCCAGCAGTGCTCATCCCGGGGCGATATCCTACGAGCAGTACTTC. Encoded protein: CASSAHPGAISYEQYF.

The CDR3 region is CASKPEGGPTYNEQFF. As DNA, the CDR3 is TGTGCCAGCAAACCGGAGGGAGGGCCCACCTACAATGAGCAGTTCTTC. This chain joins TRBV11-3 and TRBJ2-1, with TRBD2 matching 7 bases. This CDR3 has 16 amino acids. Germline V gives CDR1 SGHNT, CDR2 YENEEA. Trimming took 7 bases from V and 2 from J; bases not matched to a gene: 11. The full variable domain, rest sourced from reference TRBV11-3 and TRBJ2-1, is EAGVVQSPRYKIIEKKQPVAFWCNPISGHNTLYWYLQNLGQGPELLIRYENEEAVDDSQLPKDRFSAERLKGVDSTLKIQPAELGDSAVYLCASKPEGGPTYNEQFFGPGTRLTVL.

This rearrangement joins TRBV19 to TRBJ2-2; 11 nucleotides line up with TRBD2. J was trimmed by 5 bases and V by 8 bases; bases with no gene match: 4. The germline CDR1 and CDR2 sequences are LNHDA and SQIVND (reference sequence). The CDR3 contains 14 residues. CDR3 protein: CASCLAGGTGELFF. CDR3 DNA sequence: TGTGCCAGTTGCCTAGCGGGAGGAACCGGGGAGCTGTTTTTT.

The chain joins TRBV19 to TRBJ1-4, with TRBD1 identical over 7 bases. Germline lookup yields CDR1 LNHDA and CDR2 SQIVND (reference sequence). With V trimmed by 6 bases and J by 4 bases, 5 bases remained unmatched. The CDR3 loop spans 14 amino acids. The CDR3 DNA follows: TGTGCCAGTAGACCGACAGGGTATAATGAAAAACTGTTTTTT. It is translated as CASRPTGYNEKLFF.